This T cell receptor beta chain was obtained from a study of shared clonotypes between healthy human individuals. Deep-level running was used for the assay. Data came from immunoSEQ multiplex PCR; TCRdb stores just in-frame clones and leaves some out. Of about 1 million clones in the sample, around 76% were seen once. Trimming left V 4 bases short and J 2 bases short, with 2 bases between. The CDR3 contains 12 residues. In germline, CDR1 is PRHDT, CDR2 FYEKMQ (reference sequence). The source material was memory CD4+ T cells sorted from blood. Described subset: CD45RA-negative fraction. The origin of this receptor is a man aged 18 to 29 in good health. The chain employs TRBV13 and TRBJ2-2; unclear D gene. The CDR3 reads CASSSNTGELFF. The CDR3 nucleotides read TGTGCCAGCAGCTCTAACACCGGGGAGCTGTTTTTT.